This TCR beta chain was recovered during a study of shared clonotypes between healthy human individuals. Across the whole study: The study used three CD4 naive, three CD4 memory, two CD8 naive and one CD8 memory plate per donor. Study-wide results and limits: The sampled material consisted only of blood, and tissue repertoires are likely to differ.

This clone occurred once. Its antigen remains unknown. Sequencing was performed with immunoSEQ multiplex PCR; in TCRdb, only in-frame clones are kept and a portion is missing. The sample includes hundreds of thousands of clones, about three quarters seen only once; the top ten take approximately 1.8%. This CDR3 contains 18 residues. Per the germline V gene, CDR1 is KGHSH and CDR2 is LQKENI. After removal of 2 bases from V and 3 bases from J, the junction contained 7 bases not matched to a gene. V usage is TRBV18 and J usage is TRBJ2-3, with 14 bases matching TRBD2. The receptor comes from a woman between 25 and 40 years old in good health. Input material: memory CD4+ T cells sorted from blood. Described subset: CD45RA-negative fraction. The CDR3 region is CASSPGLAGGLMTDTQYF. The DNA for the CDR3 is TGTGCCAGCTCACCAGGACTAGCGGGAGGCCTTATGACAGATACGCAGTATTTT.